The rows below give T cell receptor beta chains drawn from one sample of a study of monozygotic twins with inflammatory bowel disease. TCRdb reprocessed the 5' RACE reads and reports one entry per CDR3 protein, with no DNA. This repertoire includes 93,000 or so distinct CDR3 sequences. The source material was blood. All receptors derive from a human donor with ulcerative colitis or Crohn's disease, or a healthy co-twin of an affected twin (not recorded which). The CDR3 runs from the conserved cysteine through the conserved F or W.

>TRBJ1-5|TRBV6-2/TRBV6-3
CASRYRGVMLRPQHF
>TRBJ2-5|TRBV5-1
CASSLSRSLGWETQYF
>TRBJ2-1|TRBV3-1
CASSRVRSYNEQFF
>TRBJ1-2|TRBV29-1
CSVGQGFYGYTF
>TRBJ2-3|TRBV7-3
CASSFEARDTQYF
>TRBJ2-7|TRBV27
CASSLPVGGSSYEQYF
>TRBJ2-2|TRBV12-3/TRBV12-4
CASSFVAGGYTGELFF
>TRBJ1-1|TRBV25-1
CASSEYGAVGYTEAFF
>TRBJ2-7|TRBV5-5
CASSLHRLEDEQYF
>TRBJ2-7|TRBV6-2/TRBV6-3
CASSLRTESYEQYF
>TRBJ2-3|TRBV20-1
CSARSGGEGTDTQYF
>TRBJ2-5|TRBV5-1
CASTLQETQYF
>TRBJ2-7|TRBV7-9
CASSLYTAKQYF
>TRBJ1-5|TRBV20-1
CSAPRGGGTNNQPQHF
>TRBJ2-3|TRBV12-3/TRBV12-4
CASRQEAHRGDTQYF
>TRBJ1-2|TRBV7-2
CASSLGQPYGYTF
>TRBJ2-3|TRBV10-3
CAISESTGVGTDTQYF
>TRBJ1-6|TRBV25-1
CASSGSTGDSPLHF
>TRBJ2-1|TRBV12-3/TRBV12-4
CASLVPGLRNEQFF
>TRBJ2-1|TRBV30
CAWSVPSFGIREGGNEQFF
>TRBJ2-7|TRBV12-3/TRBV12-4
CASKGSSGGRVAEQYF
>TRBJ2-5|TRBV24-1
CATSTGQGAMQETQYF
>TRBJ1-1|TRBV7-2
CASSFRGGNDEAFF
>TRBJ2-7|TRBV13
CASSDYRDRRSYEQYF
>TRBJ1-5|TRBV7-2
CASSLAFRGQPQHF
>TRBJ1-6|TRBV5-1
CASSLGTGYSPLHF
>TRBJ1-6|TRBV4-2
CASSQVTGGGLDLHF
>TRBJ2-1|TRBV27
CASSWGPYNEQFF
>TRBJ1-5|TRBV29-1
CSVGTDYSNQPQHF
>TRBJ2-3|TRBV7-2
CASSTWGGLADTQYF
>TRBJ2-7|TRBV5-1
CASSLDREYEQYF
>TRBJ1-5|TRBV20-1
CSARQGQGVQPQHF
>TRBJ1-2|TRBV24-1
CATSEPGSGTGDGYTF
>TRBJ2-2|TRBV12-3/TRBV12-4
CASSYSGRQGTGELFF
>TRBJ1-4|TRBV28
CASSDAGPTNEKLFF
>TRBJ2-1|TRBV12-3/TRBV12-4
CASSSVLKGHGVGSYNEQFF
>TRBJ1-1|TRBV20-1
CSARWTDTEAFF
>TRBJ1-6|TRBV20-1
CSARSENNSPLHF
>TRBJ2-7|TRBV20-1
CSAQGHVPTKQYF
>TRBJ2-6|TRBV28
CASSFGRGRGANVLTF
>TRBJ2-5|TRBV7-2
CASRPTLAGLETQYF
>TRBJ2-5|TRBV7-2
CASSLVGRAPQETQYF
>TRBJ1-1|TRBV7-9
CASTLRSLGAEAFF
>TRBJ2-3|TRBV7-2
CASSSGGGQDTQYF
>TRBJ1-1|TRBV29-1
CSVVGDTEAFF
>TRBJ1-1|TRBV11-1
CASSLDRLGVGTRKKNTEAFF
>TRBJ1-5|TRBV2
CASSERTDNQPQHF
>TRBJ2-2|TRBV14
CASSQGRARGELFF
>TRBJ1-1|TRBV5-1
CASSVGQGREAFF
>TRBJ1-1|TRBV4-1
CASSQDPSRNTEAFF
>TRBJ2-1|TRBV6-5
CASTPVDRGNEQFF
>TRBJ2-3|TRBV7-2
CASSLTGTAFTDTQYF
>TRBJ1-5|TRBV3-1
CASSRGTGGRQPQHF